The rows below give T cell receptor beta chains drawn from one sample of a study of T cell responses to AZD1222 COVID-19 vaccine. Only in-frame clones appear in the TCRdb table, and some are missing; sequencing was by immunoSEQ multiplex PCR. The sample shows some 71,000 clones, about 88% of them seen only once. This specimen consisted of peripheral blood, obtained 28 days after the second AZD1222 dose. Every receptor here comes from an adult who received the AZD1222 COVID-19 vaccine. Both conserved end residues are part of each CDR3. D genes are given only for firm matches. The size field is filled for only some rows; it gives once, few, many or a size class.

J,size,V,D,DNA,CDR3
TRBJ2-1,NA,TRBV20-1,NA,TGCAGTGCTAGTAGCCCCTTAAGCTCCTACAATGAGCAGTTCTTC,CSASSPLSSYNEQFF
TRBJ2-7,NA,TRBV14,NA,TGTGCCAGCAGCCCCCGTCGGCCCTCCTACGAGCAGTACTTC,CASSPRRPSYEQYF
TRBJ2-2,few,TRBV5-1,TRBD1,TGCGCCAGCACCAAACGGACAGGGGGTTTAACCGGGGAGCTGTTTTTT,CASTKRTGGLTGELFF
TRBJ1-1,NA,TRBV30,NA,TGTGCCTGGAGTGCGGGCAGGACGAACACTGAAGCTTTCTTT,CAWSAGRTNTEAFF
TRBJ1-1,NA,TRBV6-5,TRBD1,TGTGCCAGCAGACCACAACAGGGGGCTCACACTGAAGCTTTCTTT,CASRPQQGAHTEAFF
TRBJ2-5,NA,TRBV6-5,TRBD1,TGTGCCAGCCGGGAGACAGGGGGGGAGACCCAGTACTTC,CASRETGGETQYF
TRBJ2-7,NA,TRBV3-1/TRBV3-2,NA,TGTGCCAGCAGCCAAGGGGGTCGAGCCCTCTACGAGCAGTACTTC,CASSQGGRALYEQYF
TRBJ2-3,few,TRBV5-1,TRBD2,TGCGCCAGCAGCGTGATGGCTAGCGGGAGGGCCTATACGCAGTATTTT,CASSVMASGRAYTQYF
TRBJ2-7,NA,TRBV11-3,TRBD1,TGTGCCAGCAGCTTAGGGGACAGGTCAGACGAGCAGTACTTC,CASSLGDRSDEQYF
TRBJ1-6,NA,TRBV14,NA,TGTGCCAGCAGCCAAGTAGGGTTTGATTCACCCCTCCACTTT,CASSQVGFDSPLHF
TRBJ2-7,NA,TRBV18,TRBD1,TGTGCCAGCTCACTAACAGGGGCGAGTCGCGGCGAGCAGTACTTC,CASSLTGASRGEQYF
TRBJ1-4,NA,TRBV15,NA,TGTGCCACCAGCAGAGATACGGGTGTCGGTGAAAAACTGTTTTTT,CATSRDTGVGEKLFF
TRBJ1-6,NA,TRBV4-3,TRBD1,TGCGCCAGCAGCCAAAAGAGGACAGGAGCCCCCCTTCCCCACTTT,CASSQKRTGAPLPHF
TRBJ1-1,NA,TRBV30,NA,TGTGCCTCCTCTAGGGGGGCTGACACTGAAGCTTTCTTT,CASSRGADTEAFF
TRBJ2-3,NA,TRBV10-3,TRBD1,TGTGCCATCAGTGAGGGACAGGACACAGATACGCAGTATTTT,CAISEGQDTDTQYF
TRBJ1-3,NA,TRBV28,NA,TGTGCCAGCAGTTCAACGACTCTCTCTGGAAACACCATATATTTT,CASSSTTLSGNTIYF
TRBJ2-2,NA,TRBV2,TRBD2,TGTGCCAGCACGGCTAGCGGGAACACCGGGGAGCTGTTTTTT,CASTASGNTGELFF
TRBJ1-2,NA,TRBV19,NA,TGTGCCAGTAGTATACAACCGGGCTCCGGAAGTGGCTACACCTTC,CASSIQPGSGSGYTF
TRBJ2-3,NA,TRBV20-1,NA,TGCAGTGCTAGTGCCCTATCCGGCACAGATACGCAGTATTTT,CSASALSGTDTQYF
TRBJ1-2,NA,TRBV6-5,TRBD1,TGTGCCAGCAGTTATTCCCAGGGGGCCGAGGGCTACACCTTC,CASSYSQGAEGYTF
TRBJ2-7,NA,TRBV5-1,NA,TGCGCCAGCAGCTTGGATGGCGGGTACCTTTACGAGCAGTACTTC,CASSLDGGYLYEQYF
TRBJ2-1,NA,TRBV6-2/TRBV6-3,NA,TGTGCCAGCAGTTACGGGAACAGGGTGATAGGTGAGCAGTTCTTC,CASSYGNRVIGEQFF
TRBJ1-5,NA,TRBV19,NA,TGTGCCAGTAGTTTTTTTTCCGTTGTTGGGCGCCGGCCCCAGCATTTT,CASSFFSVVGRRPQHF
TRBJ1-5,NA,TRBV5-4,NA,TGTGCCAGCAGCTTGGGGGGTAGGGGCAATCAGCCCCAGCATTTT,CASSLGGRGNQPQHF
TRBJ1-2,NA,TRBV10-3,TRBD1,TGTGCCATCAGTGAGGAGGGGGCGGGCTATGGCTACACCTTC,CAISEEGAGYGYTF
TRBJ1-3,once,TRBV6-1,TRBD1,TGTGCCAGCAGTGAAAGGGGACAGTCTGGAAACACCATATATTTT,CASSERGQSGNTIYF
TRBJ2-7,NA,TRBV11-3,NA,TGTGCCAGCAGCTTAGATCCCAACTACGAGCAGTACTTC,CASSLDPNYEQYF
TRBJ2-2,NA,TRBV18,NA,TGTGCCAGCTCACCACTATCGGGAGCCAGCACCGGGGAGCTGTTTTTT,CASSPLSGASTGELFF
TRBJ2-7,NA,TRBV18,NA,TGTGCCAGCTCACCACCGGGGCTAGTTAACTACGAGCAGTACTTC,CASSPPGLVNYEQYF
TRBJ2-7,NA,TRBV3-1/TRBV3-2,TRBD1,TGTGCCAGCAGCCCACGACAGGGTCGGAAGGACGAGCAGTACTTC,CASSPRQGRKDEQYF
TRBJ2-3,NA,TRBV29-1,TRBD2,TGCAGCGTTGAGGGGTGGGGACTAGCGGGAGGAGGCACAGATACGCAGTATTTT,CSVEGWGLAGGGTDTQYF
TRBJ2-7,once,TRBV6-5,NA,TGTGCCAGCAGTTACTCCCACGAGCAGTACTTC,CASSYSHEQYF
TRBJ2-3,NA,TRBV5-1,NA,TGCGCCAGCAGCTTGTCCCCTGGGGAGGCAGATACGCAGTATTTT,CASSLSPGEADTQYF
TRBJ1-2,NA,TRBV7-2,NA,TGTGCCAGCAGCTTGGCCTCGGGGACGGGTGGCTACACCTTC,CASSLASGTGGYTF
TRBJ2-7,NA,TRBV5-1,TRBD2,TGCGCCAGCAGCCCGGAGGCTAGCGGGAGGTTTACCTACGAGCAGTACTTC,CASSPEASGRFTYEQYF
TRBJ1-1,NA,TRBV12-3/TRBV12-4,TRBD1,TGTGCCAGCAGTTTCGGGACAGGAGGTGAAGCTTTCTTT,CASSFGTGGEAFF
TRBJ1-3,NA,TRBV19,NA,TGTGCCAGTAGAGAGAGGGGCCAGGTCTCTGGAAACACCATATATTTT,CASRERGQVSGNTIYF
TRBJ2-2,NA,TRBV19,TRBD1,TGTGCCAGTAGACCAGGGGGCTCAGGCGCCGGGGAGCTGTTTTTT,CASRPGGSGAGELFF
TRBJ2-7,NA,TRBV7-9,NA,TGTGCTACCTCTTTCGACGGACCCTACGAGCAGTACTTC,CATSFDGPYEQYF
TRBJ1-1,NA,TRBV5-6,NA,TGTGCCAGCAGCTTGACTGACATAGTAAATGAAGCTTTCTTT,CASSLTDIVNEAFF
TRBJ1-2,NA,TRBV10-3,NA,TGTGCCGTCGGACGGATAAACTATGGCTACACCTTC,CAVGRINYGYTF
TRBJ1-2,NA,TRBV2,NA,TGTGCCAGCGTGACACTGGAGAACTATGGCTACACCTTC,CASVTLENYGYTF
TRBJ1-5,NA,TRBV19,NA,TGTGCCAGTAGTATGATGGGGGGAGGACAGCCCCAGCATTTT,CASSMMGGGQPQHF
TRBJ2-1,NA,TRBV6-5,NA,TGTGCCAGCAGCCCCTTATACGGTGAGCAGTTCTTC,CASSPLYGEQFF
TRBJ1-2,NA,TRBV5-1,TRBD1,TGCGCCAGCAGCCCAGAGGGGACAGGGGGCTTAGGCTATGGCTACACCTTC,CASSPEGTGGLGYGYTF